This T cell receptor beta chain was captured in a study of OX40 agonist ivuxolimab in advanced cancers. Across the study: A male proportion of around 86% was recorded, with mean age 60 years and range about 20 to 79. Overall study findings and caveats: Expanded clones were, on average, more numerous in CD8+ T cells than in CD4+. Among some nonresponders, normalized T-cell clonal expansion was also low.

Germline values: CDR1 SNHLY, CDR2 FYNNEI. Trimming took off 4 bases at V and 5 bases at J, with 17 bases between the two ends. The CDR3 is made up of 16 amino acids. Repertoires were generated with immunoSEQ multiplex PCR, while TCRdb's copy carries only in-frame clones and drops some. There are 20,000 or so clones in the sample; almost 85% occur only once, and over 25% lies in the top ten. By sample share, this clone is large. The antigen is unknown. The sampling schedule covered blood at baseline, cycle 4 day 1, and cycle 7 day 1. The starting material was CD4+ or CD8+ T cells sorted from blood, obtained in a trial of the OX40 agonist ivuxolimab. The chain carries TRBV2 and TRBJ2-2, with D maybe TRBD2 (6 bases). The clonotype comes from an adult with an advanced solid tumor such as melanoma, head and neck, liver or kidney cancer. The CDR3 here is CASSVRGLWGTGELFF. The CDR3 bases are TGTGCCAGCAGTGTCCGGGGACTTTGGGGGACCGGGGAGCTGTTTTTT.